The next 21 T cell receptor beta chains were all read from a single sample in a study of T cells expressing NK-cell markers. TCRdb reprocessed the 5' RACE reads and keeps a single row for each CDR3 protein, giving no DNA. The sample includes more than 400,000 distinct CDR3 sequences. The sample comprised blood T cells: a sorted CD56 or NKG2C T cell subset, CD4+ or CD8+ T cells, or bulk PBMC T cells (not recorded which). The receptors were gathered from a woman between 18 and 70 years old in good health.

V gene TRBV5-5 combines with J gene TRBJ1-1. This CDR3 has 15 residues. From germline, CDR1 is SGHKS and CDR2 YYEKEE (reference sequence). CDR3 protein: CASSQELSMNTEAFF.

The V and J genes are TRBV10-1 and TRBJ1-1; TCRdb lists TRBD1, though no DNA is available to test this call. Germline CDR1 and CDR2: WNHNN and SYGVQD (reference sequence). The CDR3 extends over 14 amino acids. This CDR3 reads CASSEGTGYAEAFF.

This chain connects TRBV4-3 to TRBJ2-2; without DNA, the TCRdb call of TRBD2 cannot be checked. The CDR3 is made up of 16 amino acids. CDR1 is LGHNA, CDR2 YSLEER, per germline. The CDR3 loop is CASSQKTGPGTGELFF.

The chain employs TRBV20-1 and TRBJ2-7; the TRBD1 assignment by TCRdb is unverifiable without DNA. The CDR3 runs 15 residues. Germline-derived CDR1 and CDR2 are DFQATT and SNEGSKA (reference sequence). The CDR3 is CSANPQQGMSYEQYF.

The chain joins TRBV6-1 to TRBJ1-4; the TCRdb D gene call, TRBD1, has no DNA to confirm it. The CDR3 is made up of 15 amino acids. Germline V gene data show CDR1 as MNHNS and CDR2 as SASEGT. The CDR3 sequence is CASSPTVGANEKLFF.

This chain uses TRBV6-2 or TRBV6-3 with TRBJ2-2; TCRdb's assignment of TRBD1 cannot be checked, as there is no DNA. The CDR3 has 15 residues. Germline loops: CDR1 MNHEY, CDR2 SVGEGT. This CDR3 reads CASSWDRGFPGELFF.

The V call is TRBV20-1, the J call TRBJ2-1; TCRdb's D call of TRBD2 is untestable without DNA. The V gene's germline CDR1 is DFQATT and CDR2 SNEGSKA (reference sequence). The CDR3 has 13 residues. The CDR3 loop reads CSALLAAYNEQFF.

This chain joins TRBV11-2 and TRBJ2-3. The CDR3 length is 14 residues. The V gene's germline CDR1 is SGHAT and CDR2 FQNNGV. The CDR3 spells CASSLDPNTDTQYF. The full variable domain, rest sourced from reference TRBV11-2 and TRBJ2-3, is EAGVAQSPRYKIIEKRQSVAFWCNPISGHATLYWYQQILGQGPKLLIQFQNNGVVDDSQLPKDRFSAERLKGVDSTLKIQPAKLEDSAVYLCASSLDPNTDTQYFGPGTRLTVL.

V usage is TRBV12-3 or TRBV12-4 and J usage is TRBJ2-5; TCRdb lists TRBD2, though no DNA is available to test this call. This CDR3 comprises 16 residues. CDR3 sequence reads: CASSPDWAGGQETQYF.

The gene calls are TRBV5-4 and TRBJ2-1; lacking DNA, the TRBD1 call made by TCRdb goes unchecked. The germline CDR1 and CDR2 sequences are SGHNT and YYREEE (reference sequence). The CDR3 runs 14 residues. CDR3 loop: CASSFDRVSGEQFF.

The rearrangement uses TRBV7-6 and TRBJ1-1; TCRdb designates TRBD1, a call that cannot be tested without DNA. The CDR3 is made up of 13 amino acids. CDR1 SGHVS and CDR2 FNYEAQ come from the germline V gene. CDR3: CASSNTGNTEAFF. Supplemented by reference TRBV7-6 and TRBJ1-1, the full variable domain reads GAGVSQSPRYKVTKRGQDVALRCDPISGHVSLYWYRQALGQGPEFLTYFNYEAQQDKSGLPNDRFSAERPEGSISTLTIQRTEQRDSAMYRCASSNTGNTEAFFGQGTRLTVV.

The chain links TRBV20-1 to TRBJ2-1; the D call of TRBD1 rests on TCRdb alone, since no DNA is present to check it. The CDR3 is 13 residues long. The germline V gene has CDR1 DFQATT and CDR2 SNEGSKA (reference sequence). This CDR3 reads CSGQGGSYNEQFF.

V and J are TRBV12-3 or TRBV12-4 and TRBJ2-2; without DNA, the TCRdb call of TRBD1 cannot be checked. This CDR3 has 15 residues. This CDR3 reads CASSLIGTVAGELFF.

The V and J genes are TRBV7-2 and TRBJ1-4. Germline values: CDR1 SGHTA, CDR2 FQGNSA. The CDR3 sequence is 14 residues long. CDR3: CASSLVRVEEKLFF.

The chain uses TRBV4-3 and TRBJ2-3; TCRdb returns TRBD1, unconfirmable since there is no DNA. Germline assignment: CDR1 LGHNA and CDR2 YSLEER. This CDR3 has 17 amino acids. The CDR3 protein is CASSQGLGGSGTDTQYF.

This chain joins TRBV12-3 or TRBV12-4 and TRBJ2-5; TCRdb returns TRBD2, unconfirmable since there is no DNA. The CDR3 is 13 amino acids. The CDR3 protein is CASSPVGPETQYF.

This chain joins TRBV4-2 and TRBJ2-1; no DNA is available, so the TRBD2 call from TCRdb remains unchecked. Germline loops: CDR1 LGHNA, CDR2 YNFKEQ. The CDR3 is 14 amino acids. The CDR3: CASSPGLALHEQFF.

The chain employs TRBV29-1 and TRBJ1-2; TCRdb selects TRBD1, and the lack of DNA leaves this call unchecked. This CDR3 has 12 amino acids. Germline V gene sequence: CDR1 SQVTM, CDR2 ANQGSEA. The CDR3 reads CSVGTGQYGYTF.

V gene TRBV20-1 combines with J gene TRBJ1-5; TCRdb's D call of TRBD1 is untestable without DNA. This CDR3 spans 13 amino acids. CDR1 and CDR2 (germline): DFQATT, SNEGSKA (reference sequence). CDR3 region: CSARAGAYQPQHF.

The chain couples TRBV5-4 to TRBJ2-1; TCRdb designates TRBD2, a call that cannot be tested without DNA. This CDR3 is 15 amino acids long. Germline CDR1 reads SGHNT; CDR2 reads YYREEE (reference sequence). The CDR3: CASSLSTSGVGGQFF.

This chain uses TRBV20-1 with TRBJ2-7; TCRdb's assignment of TRBD1 cannot be checked, as there is no DNA. From germline, CDR1 is DFQATT and CDR2 SNEGSKA (reference sequence). The CDR3 sequence is 14 residues long. The CDR3 reads CSAPVLGPDYEQYF.